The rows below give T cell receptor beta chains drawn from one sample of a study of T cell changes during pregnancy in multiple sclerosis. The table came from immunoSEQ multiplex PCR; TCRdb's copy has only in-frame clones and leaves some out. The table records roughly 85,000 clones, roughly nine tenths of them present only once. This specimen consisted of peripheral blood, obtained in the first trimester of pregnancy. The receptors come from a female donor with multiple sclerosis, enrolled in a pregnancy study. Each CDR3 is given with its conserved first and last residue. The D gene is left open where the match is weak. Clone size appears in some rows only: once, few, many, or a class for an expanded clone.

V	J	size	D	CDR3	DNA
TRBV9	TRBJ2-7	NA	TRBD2	CASSASGTSGLYEQYF	TGTGCCAGCAGTGCCTCCGGGACTAGCGGACTCTACGAGCAGTACTTC
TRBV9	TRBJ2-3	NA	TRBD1	CASSPRQGVATDTQYF	TGTGCCAGCAGCCCGCGACAGGGGGTAGCAACAGATACGCAGTATTTT
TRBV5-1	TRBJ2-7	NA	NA	CASSSPGGRSYEQYF	TGCGCCAGCAGCTCTCCCGGGGGGCGAAGCTACGAGCAGTACTTC
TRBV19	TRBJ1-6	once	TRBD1	CASTPGQNNSPLHF	TGTGCCAGTACCCCGGGACAGAATAATTCACCCCTCCACTTT
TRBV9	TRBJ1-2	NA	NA	CASSNRVGGSYGYTF	TGTGCCAGCAGCAACAGGGTGGGCGGCAGCTATGGCTACACCTTC
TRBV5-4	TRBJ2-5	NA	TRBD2	CASSLERGGETQYF	TGTGCCAGCAGCTTGGAGCGGGGGGGGGAGACCCAGTACTTC
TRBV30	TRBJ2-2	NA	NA	CAWSVGAQGTGELFF	TGTGCCTGGAGTGTAGGCGCCCAGGGAACCGGGGAGCTGTTTTTT
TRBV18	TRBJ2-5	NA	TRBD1	CASSPGQGRGETQYF	TGTGCCAGCTCACCAGGACAGGGAAGGGGAGAGACCCAGTACTTC
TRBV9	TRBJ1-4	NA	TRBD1	CASSVGTGFGDEKLFF	TGTGCCAGCAGCGTAGGGACAGGGTTTGGGGACGAAAAACTGTTTTTT
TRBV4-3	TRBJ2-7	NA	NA	CASSHPGVPSYEQYF	TGCGCCAGCAGCCATCCGGGAGTTCCCTCCTACGAGCAGTACTTC
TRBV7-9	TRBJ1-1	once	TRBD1	CASRGTGGRDTEAFF	TGTGCCAGCAGAGGGACAGGGGGCAGAGACACTGAAGCTTTCTTT
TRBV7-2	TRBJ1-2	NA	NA	CASSLAAGKFNYGYTF	TGTGCCAGCAGCTTAGCGGCAGGGAAGTTTAACTATGGCTACACCTTC